These 26 T cell receptor beta chains came from one sample sequenced in a study of T cells in women clearing cervical HPV infection. Clones were sequenced by immunoSEQ multiplex PCR, and TCRdb holds only the in-frame ones, with some missing. The table lists roughly 50,000 clones. Sequenced: blood buffy coat. The origin of the receptors is a woman aged 18 to 75 with a cervical HPV16 infection that either progressed to CIN3+ or cleared (not recorded which).

Worth noting for this clone: With the read ending 3 residues before the CDR3 end, the germline J gene is used to fill in that end. The V call is TRBV7-3, the J call TRBJ2-1, with D perhaps TRBD2 (7 bases). Germline V gene sequence: CDR1 SGHTA, CDR2 FQGTGA. The CDR3 spans 15 residues. V was shortened by 3 bases and J by 4 bases, with 13 bases between the two germline ends. The CDR3 protein is CASSFRGGLYNEQFF. CDR3 DNA, as far as it was read: TGTGCCAGCAGCTTCCGCGGGGGCCTTTACAATGAG.

The chain's CDR3 is CASSFGSGYQETQYF. CDR3 DNA, as far as it was read: TGTGCCAGCAGCTTTGGGAGCGGGTACCAAGAGACG. The chain combines TRBV7-2 with TRBJ2-3; D may be TRBD2 (6 bases). The read stops 3 residues short of the end of the CDR3; the missing end is completed from the germline J gene. Germline-derived CDR1 and CDR2 are SGHTA and FQGNSA. The CDR3 runs 15 residues. The whole variable domain, remainder taken from reference TRBV7-2 and TRBJ2-3, is GAGVSQSPSNKVTEKGKDVELRCDPISGHTALYWYRQSLGQGLEFLIYFQGNSAPDKSGLPSDRFSAERTGGSVSTLTIQRTQQEDSAVYLCASSFGSGYQETQYFGPGTRLTVL.

On this clone: Coverage ceases 3 residues before the CDR3 finishes, and the germline J gene fills in the end. V usage is TRBV29-1 and J usage is TRBJ2-3; 10 bases are shared with TRBD1. The CDR3 is made up of 16 amino acids. V lost 0 bases, J lost 3 bases, and 6 bases stayed unmatched. CDR1 and CDR2 (germline): SQVTM, ANQGSEA. The CDR3 region is CSVEDWRQGATDTQYF. The part of the CDR3 DNA that was read is TGCAGCGTTGAAGATTGGAGACAGGGGGCGACAGATACG.

Comments on this clone: The read comes to an end 3 residues before the CDR3 does, leaving the germline J gene to fill in the end. The chain links TRBV30 to TRBJ1-4, with a weak D call TRBD1 (6 bases). The CDR3 totals 14 residues. The V and J ends lost 0 bases and 7 bases respectively, with 12 bases between them. Germline-derived CDR1 and CDR2 are GTSNPN and SVGIG (reference sequence). Partial CDR3 DNA: TGTGCCTGGAGTGTAGGCAGGGGAAGTGAAAAA. Its protein is CAWSVGRGSEK. Given in full, the CDR3 is CAWSVGRGSEKLFF.

The CDR3 sequence is CASSLEGMNTEAFF. Incomplete CDR3 DNA: TGTGCCAGCAGCTTAGAGGGTATGAACACTGAA. The chain carries TRBV7-6 and TRBJ1-1; unclear D gene. The read terminates 3 residues ahead of where the CDR3 ends, so the germline J gene completes it. V shed 1 base and J shed 0 bases, with 6 bases lying between them. The CDR3 is 14 residues long. The germline gives CDR1 SGHVS, CDR2 FNYEAQ. The full variable domain, completed using reference TRBV7-6 and TRBJ1-1, is GAGVSQSPRYKVTKRGQDVALRCDPISGHVSLYWYRQALGQGPEFLTYFNYEAQQDKSGLPNDRFSAERPEGSISTLTIQRTEQRDSAMYRCASSLEGMNTEAFFGQGTRLTVV.

On this clone itself: Read sequence stops 3 residues before the CDR3 end, and the germline J gene provides the missing end. The gene calls are TRBV18 and TRBJ1-2; 9 bases match TRBD1. This CDR3 comprises 15 residues. Per the germline V gene, CDR1 is KGHSH and CDR2 is LQKENI. CDR3 DNA (partial): TGTGCCAGCTCACCACCGGACAGGGGCCCGTCGGAC. This translates into CASSPPDRGPSD. The whole CDR3 sequence is CASSPPDRGPSDYTF.

Comments on this clone: The read ends 3 residues early relative to the CDR3; the germline J gene fills the gap. The V gene is TRBV7-2, the J gene TRBJ1-1; 9 nucleotides match TRBD1. The CDR3 contains 14 residues. Unmatched junction bases numbered 6, after V lost 5 bases and J lost 5 bases. Germline lookup yields CDR1 SGHTA and CDR2 FQGNSA. This CDR3 is CASSTRDRATEAFF. The part of the CDR3 DNA that was read is TGTGCCAGCAGCACAAGGGACAGGGCTACTGAA.

On this clone: Relative to the germline gene, one junction end is altered; a read error may explain this. Sequencing ends 3 residues short of the CDR3 end; the germline J gene provides the rest. This same CDR3 is encoded by further DNA sequences in the sample. This rearrangement joins TRBV19 to TRBJ1-2; D perhaps matches TRBD1 (6 bases). The CDR3 sequence is 14 residues long. From germline, CDR1 is LNHDA and CDR2 SQIVND (reference sequence). The covered CDR3 bases are TGTGCCAGTAGACCCAGTGACAGGTTGGATGGA. Translating it yields CASRPSDRLDG. The CDR3 in its entirety is CASRPSDRLDGYTF.

Partial CDR3 DNA: TGTGCCTGGAGTGTAAACATGGCAGGGCCTGAA. This gives the protein CAWSVNMAGPE. The entire CDR3 protein is CAWSVNMAGPEAFF. The chain has TRBV30 and TRBJ1-1, with D perhaps TRBD1 (5 bases). The read finishes 3 residues shy of the CDR3 end, and the germline J gene is used to complete it. This CDR3 has 14 residues. Germline CDR1 GTSNPN, CDR2 SVGIG (reference sequence). Trimming shortened V by 0 bases and J by 6 bases, and 14 bases separated the two germline ends.

To note about this clone: The read stops 3 residues short of the end of the CDR3; the missing end is completed from the germline J gene. The gene calls are TRBV5-4 and TRBJ2-3; 11 nucleotides line up with TRBD2. Germline V gene lookup returns CDR1 SGHNT and CDR2 YYREEE (reference sequence). The CDR3 has 15 residues. The junction had 5 bases not matched to a gene; V was cut back by 0 bases and J by 8 bases. The sequenced part of the CDR3 DNA is TGTGCCAGCAGCTTGGGGAATAGCGGGAGGGGTACG. Translated, it gives CASSLGNSGRGT. The full CDR3 is CASSLGNSGRGTQYF.

About this clone: The sequenced fragment ends 3 residues before the CDR3 boundary, so the rest is inferred from the germline J gene. This chain connects TRBV18 to TRBJ2-3, with TRBD2 as a possible D gene (6 bases). The CDR3 extends over 14 amino acids. Germline V lookup: CDR1 KGHSH, CDR2 LQKENI. CDR3 DNA (partial): TGTGCCAGCACCCCGGCTGGGGGGTTAGAGACG. This gives the protein CASTPAGGLET. The full-length CDR3 reads as CASTPAGGLETQYF.

Turning to this clone: The read ends 3 residues before the CDR3 terminus; that terminus is restored from the germline J gene. The chain has TRBV20-1 and TRBJ2-3, with TRBD2 as a possible D gene (6 bases). The V end lost 6 bases, the J end lost 5 bases, and 15 bases lay between the germline ends. Germline V gives CDR1 DFQATT, CDR2 SNEGSKA (reference sequence). The CDR3 has 13 amino acids. The part of the CDR3 DNA that was read is TGCAGTGCCCCGGGACTTGAGGAAGATACG. Amino acids: CSAPGLEEDT. The entire CDR3 sequence reads CSAPGLEEDTQYF.

About this clone: The read finishes 3 residues shy of the CDR3 end, and the germline J gene is used to complete it. The chain joins TRBV13 to TRBJ1-1, with 10 bases fitting TRBD1. Germline CDR1 and CDR2: PRHDT and FYEKMQ (reference sequence). The CDR3 consists of 13 residues. The covered CDR3 bases are TGTGCCAGCAGCCAAGACAGGGGGCAGGGG. It is translated as CASSQDRGQG. The full CDR3 sequence reads CASSQDRGQGAFF.

With respect to this clone: The read ends 3 residues before the CDR3 terminus; that terminus is restored from the germline J gene. The chain couples TRBV5-1 to TRBJ2-3; a possible D gene is TRBD2 (6 bases). The CDR3 is 16 residues long. The V gene lost 5 bases and the J gene lost 0 bases, with 16 bases spanning the gap. Germline CDR1 is SGHRS and CDR2 is YFSETQ. The CDR3 sequence is CASRVGSGTSTDTQYF. Partial CDR3 DNA: TGCGCCAGCAGGGTTGGAAGTGGGACTAGCACAGATACG. The full variable domain, in which reference TRBV5-1 and TRBJ2-3 provide the parts outside the CDR3, is KAGVTQTPRYLIKTRGQQVTLSCSPISGHRSVSWYQQTPGQGLQFLFEYFSETQRNKGNFPGRFSGRQFSNSRSEMNVSTLELGDSALYLCASRVGSGTSTDTQYFGPGTRLTVL.

Regarding this clone: The read is 3 residues too short to cover the CDR3 end, so that end is filled in from the germline J gene. This rearrangement joins TRBV19 to TRBJ2-3, with D uncertain. V lost 5 bases and J 2 bases, leaving 8 bases between the germline ends. This CDR3 contains 13 residues. CDR1 and CDR2 from the germline V gene are LNHDA and SQIVND (reference sequence). The CDR3 bases that were read are TGTGCCAGTAGTCCTTTCCCCACAGATACG. Amino acid sequence: CASSPFPTDT. The complete CDR3 protein is CASSPFPTDTQYF.

About this clone: The read ends 3 residues early relative to the CDR3; the germline J gene fills the gap. The gene calls are TRBV20-1 and TRBJ1-4, with D perhaps TRBD1 (6 bases). The germline V gene has CDR1 DFQATT and CDR2 SNEGSKA (reference sequence). V dropped 1 base and J dropped 5 bases, with 14 bases sitting between them. This CDR3 comprises 15 residues. CDR3 bases read: TGCAGTGCTAGAGCTAAGACAGGATGGAATGAAAAA. The encoded protein is CSARAKTGWNEK. The complete CDR3 protein is CSARAKTGWNEKLFF.

Comments on this clone: The read halts 3 residues ahead of the CDR3 end, with the missing end drawn from the germline J gene. The chain is built from TRBV19 and TRBJ1-1; weak D call: TRBD1 (6 bases). CDR1 is LNHDA, CDR2 SQIVND, per germline (reference sequence). This CDR3 has 14 amino acids. Trimming left V 6 bases short and J 2 bases short, with 13 bases between. The CDR3 is CASSQDSLNTEAFF. The part of the CDR3 DNA that was read is TGTGCCAGTAGCCAGGACAGCCTTAACACTGAA.

As to this clone: The read finishes 3 residues shy of the CDR3 end, and the germline J gene is used to complete it. V usage is TRBV18 and J usage is TRBJ2-5; D is possibly TRBD1 (5 bases). The CDR3 consists of 14 residues. V lost 0 bases and J 5 bases, leaving 10 bases between the germline ends. Germline V gene sequence: CDR1 KGHSH, CDR2 LQKENI. This CDR3 reads CASSPPGVIETQYF. The DNA read from the CDR3 is TGTGCCAGCTCACCACCAGGGGTAATCGAGACC.

To note about this clone: The read stops 3 residues short of the end of the CDR3; the missing end is completed from the germline J gene. This chain uses TRBV19 with TRBJ1-3; D might be TRBD1 (5 bases). The CDR3 covers 13 residues. Trimming pared 6 bases from V and 4 bases from J, leaving 10 bases between. CDR1 and CDR2 (germline): LNHDA, SQIVND (reference sequence). CDR3 DNA, as far as it was read: TGTGCCAGTAGAGGACGGGGGGGAAACACC. Protein sequence: CASRGRGGNT. The whole CDR3 protein is CASRGRGGNTIYF.

This CDR3 reads CASSLVGGDTQYF. The CDR3 bases that were read are TGTGCCAGCAGCTTAGTCGGGGGGGATACG. The genes are TRBV7-2 and TRBJ2-3; TRBD2 matches 7 bases. The CDR3 end is not reached by the read, which stops 3 residues before it; the germline J gene fills it in. Germline V CDR1 and CDR2: SGHTA, FQGNSA. The CDR3 spans 13 residues. The ends lost 1 base at V and 6 bases at J; junction bases unmatched: 1.

Regarding this clone: The read terminates 3 residues ahead of where the CDR3 ends, so the germline J gene completes it. This rearrangement joins TRBV30 to TRBJ2-7; tentative D call: TRBD2 (6 bases). V was cut by 8 bases and J by 6 bases, with 17 bases left in between. CDR3 length equals 12 residues. Germline V gene lookup returns CDR1 GTSNPN and CDR2 SVGIG (reference sequence). CDR3 in amino acids: CAGLFRGSEQYF. Partial CDR3 DNA: TGTGCCGGACTTTTCCGGGGGTCCGAG.

With respect to this clone: The CDR3 end is not reached by the read, which stops 3 residues before it; the germline J gene fills it in. The rearrangement joins TRBV28 to TRBJ1-6; no firm D call. The CDR3 covers 12 residues. V lost 1 base, J lost 9 bases, and 4 bases lay in between. CDR1 is MDHEN, CDR2 SYDVKM, per germline. The sequenced part of the CDR3 DNA is TGTGCCAGCAGTTTATCTCTTTCACCC. It yields the protein CASSLSLSP. The whole CDR3 sequence reads CASSLSLSPLHF.

As to this clone: From the germline J gene comes the end of the CDR3, since the read stops 3 residues before it. The rearrangement links TRBV11-2 to TRBJ1-2, with TRBD1 matching 8 bases. The V gene's germline CDR1 is SGHAT and CDR2 FQNNGV. The CDR3 covers 14 residues. V shed 0 bases, J shed 6 bases, and the junction held 3 bases outside the gene matches. Incomplete CDR3 DNA: TGTGCCAGCAGCTTAGAAGACAGGGGAGATGGC. It encodes CASSLEDRGDG. The CDR3 in its entirety is CASSLEDRGDGYTF.

With respect to this clone: Read coverage stops 3 residues before the CDR3 terminus; the germline J gene supplies the remainder. This chain uses TRBV5-5 with TRBJ2-1; D is ambiguous. This CDR3 comprises 12 residues. The V gene's germline CDR1 is SGHKS and CDR2 YYEKEE (reference sequence). Trimming cost V 1 base and J 9 bases, with 8 bases left between them. The CDR3 protein is CASSLRVGEQFF. The CDR3 bases that were read are TGTGCCAGCAGCTTGAGGGTTGGTGAG.

About this clone: Read coverage stops 3 residues before the CDR3 terminus; the germline J gene supplies the remainder. The chain recombines TRBV19 with TRBJ1-5; 7 nucleotides agree with TRBD1. This CDR3 contains 16 residues. CDR1 LNHDA and CDR2 SQIVND come from the germline V gene (reference sequence). V lost 5 bases and J lost 4; bases outside the gene matches: 11. The sequenced CDR3 bases are TGTGCCAGTAGTCCTGAAGGGGGCGCACAAAATCAGCCC. It codes for CASSPEGGAQNQP. The whole CDR3 region reads CASSPEGGAQNQPQHF. The variable domain in full, completed from reference TRBV19 and TRBJ1-5, reads DGGITQSPKYLFRKEGQNVTLSCEQNLNHDAMYWYRQDPGQGLRLIYYSQIVNDFQKGDIAEGYSVSREKKESFPLTVTSAQKNPTAFYLCASSPEGGAQNQPQHFGDGTRLSIL.

Note on this clone: From the germline J gene comes the end of the CDR3, since the read stops 3 residues before it. The rearrangement links TRBV19 to TRBJ1-5; TRBD1 aligns across 9 bases. The CDR3 sequence is 18 residues long. With 3 bases clipped from V and 5 bases from J, the junction kept 14 bases outside the gene matches. Germline V lookup: CDR1 LNHDA, CDR2 SQIVND (reference sequence). The CDR3 bases that were read are TGTGCCAGTAGTATTACAGGGGGCCTATTGAAATTCTATCAGCCC. Translating it yields CASSITGGLLKFYQP. The CDR3 as a whole reads CASSITGGLLKFYQPQHF.